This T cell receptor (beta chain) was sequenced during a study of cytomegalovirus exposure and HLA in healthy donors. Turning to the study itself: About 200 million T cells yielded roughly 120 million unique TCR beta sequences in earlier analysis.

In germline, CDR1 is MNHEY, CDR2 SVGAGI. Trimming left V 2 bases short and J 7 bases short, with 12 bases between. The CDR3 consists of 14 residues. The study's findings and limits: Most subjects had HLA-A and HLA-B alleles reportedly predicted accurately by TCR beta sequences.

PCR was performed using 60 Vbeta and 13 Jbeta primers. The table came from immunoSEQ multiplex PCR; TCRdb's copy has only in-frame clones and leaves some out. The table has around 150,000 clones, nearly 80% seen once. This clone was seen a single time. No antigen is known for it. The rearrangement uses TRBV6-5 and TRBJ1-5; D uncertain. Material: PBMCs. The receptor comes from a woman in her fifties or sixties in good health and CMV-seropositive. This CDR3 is CASSYEPRGQPQHF. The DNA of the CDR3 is TGTGCCAGCAGTTACGAACCCCGAGGGCAGCCCCAGCATTTT.